These 20 T cell receptor beta chains were sequenced from one sample in a study of blood T cell repertoires in COVID-19. TCRdb's copy holds only in-frame clones and misses some; the assay was immunoSEQ multiplex PCR. The table records approximately 450,000 clones, 85% to 90% of them present only once. Sample: PBMCs or T cells enriched from blood (not recorded which). The receptors come from a man younger than 45 who had recovered from COVID-19.

The chain carries TRBV5-1 and TRBJ1-2; no clear D. The V gene lost 1 base and the J gene lost 2 bases, with 9 bases spanning the gap. Germline V gene data show CDR1 as SGHRS and CDR2 as YFSETQ. CDR3 length: 14 residues. The CDR3 nucleotides read TGCGCCAGCAGCTTGTCACAGCCCAACTATGGCTACACCTTC. Residues: CASSLSQPNYGYTF.

The J gene is TRBJ1-5, the V gene TRBV2; 7 bases map to TRBD1. The germline gives CDR1 SNHLY, CDR2 FYNNEI. The CDR3 is 15 residues long. V shed 5 bases and J 6 bases; nucleotides not matched to a gene: 10. CDR3 region: CASSSEGAPSQPQHF. The CDR3 region has the DNA TGTGCCAGCAGTTCGGAGGGGGCTCCTTCTCAGCCCCAGCATTTT. Based on the CDR3 plus reference TRBV2 and TRBJ1-5, the full variable domain is EPEVTQTPSHQVTQMGQEVILRCVPISNHLYFYWYRQILGQKVEFLVSFYNNEISEKSEIFDDQFSVERPDGSNFTLKIRSTKLEDSAMYFCASSSEGAPSQPQHFGDGTRLSIL.

This chain links TRBV5-1 with TRBJ2-7; D gene uncertain. Germline-derived CDR1 and CDR2 are SGHRS and YFSETQ. This CDR3 comprises 14 residues. The V end was cut by 3 bases, the J end by 3 bases, with 13 bases between. CDR3 sequence reads: CASSYAEKIYEQYF. DNA of the CDR3: TGCGCCAGCAGCTATGCAGAAAAAATCTACGAGCAGTACTTC.

In its sample, this clone was seen a few times. The rearrangement links TRBV24-1 to TRBJ2-1; TRBD2 aligns across 7 bases. This CDR3 is 15 amino acids long. In germline, CDR1 is KGHDR, CDR2 SFDVKD. V was pared by 4 bases and J by 1 base, with 3 bases of the junction left unmatched. In DNA, the CDR3 is TGTGCCACCAGTGAGACAGCGGGATCCTACAATGAGCAGTTCTTC. As protein: CATSETAGSYNEQFF.

The V and J genes are TRBV10-1 and TRBJ2-1; D possibly corresponds to TRBD2 (6 bases). CDR1 and CDR2 from the germline V gene are WNHNN and SYGVQD (reference sequence). This CDR3 has 14 residues. V lost 4 bases and J lost 5, with 12 bases in between. This chain's CDR3 is CASSGHRLDNEQFF. CDR3 sequence (DNA): TGCGCCAGCAGTGGACACAGACTAGACAATGAGCAGTTCTTC.

V and J are TRBV5-4 and TRBJ2-6; D perhaps matches TRBD1 (5 bases). Trimming took 0 bases from V and 0 from J, leaving 13 bases between them. The CDR3 extends over 18 amino acids. Germline V gives CDR1 SGHNT, CDR2 YYREEE (reference sequence). In DNA form, the CDR3 reads TGTGCCAGCAGCTTGGGAGCAGGGAAAGGCTCTGGGGCCAACGTCCTGACTTTC. Protein sequence: CASSLGAGKGSGANVLTF.

CDR3 sequence: CASSFSGSGQETQYF. The CDR3 DNA is TGCGCCAGCAGCTTTAGCGGTAGCGGGCAAGAGACCCAGTACTTC. The J gene is TRBJ2-5, the V gene TRBV5-1, with TRBD2 matching 7 bases. The ends lost 2 bases at V and 2 bases at J; junction bases unmatched: 6. Germline V lookup: CDR1 SGHRS, CDR2 YFSETQ. The CDR3 is made up of 15 amino acids.

CDR3 sequence reads: CASSPQGGQPQHF. CDR3 nucleotide sequence: TGTGCCAGCTCACCCCAGGGTGGGCAGCCCCAGCATTTT. The rearrangement uses TRBV18 and TRBJ1-5; D may be TRBD1 (5 bases). The CDR3 has 13 residues. V was pared by 3 bases and J by 7 bases, with 10 bases between. Germline CDR1 reads KGHSH; CDR2 reads LQKENI.

This chain uses TRBV6-5 with TRBJ1-1, with D possibly matching TRBD1 (5 bases). V shed 7 bases and J shed 5 bases, with 14 bases lying between them. This CDR3 contains 13 residues. Per the germline V gene, CDR1 is MNHEY and CDR2 is SVGAGI. This CDR3 reads CASKGLGNTEAFF. DNA of the CDR3: TGTGCCAGCAAGGGGCTGGGAAATACTGAAGCTTTCTTT.

About this clone itself: A read error may account for a junction end that differs from germline. The J gene is TRBJ1-6, the V gene TRBV15, with D unclear. The CDR3 runs 13 residues. Looked up from germline, CDR1 is LNHNV and CDR2 is YYDKDF (reference sequence). CDR3 protein: CATSRDYSSPLHF. Written as DNA, the CDR3 is TGTGCCACCAGCAGAGATTATAGTTCACCCCTCCACTTT. Based on the CDR3 plus reference TRBV15 and TRBJ1-6, the full variable domain is DAMVIQNPRYQVTQFGKPVTLSCSQTLNHNVMYWYQQKSSQAPKLLFHYYDKDFNNEADTPDNFQSRRPNTSFCFLDIRSPGLGDTAMYLCATSRDYSSPLHFGNGTRLTVT.

The chain recombines TRBV7-9 with TRBJ2-2; D remains unclear. V lost 5 bases and J lost 1, with 5 bases in between. CDR3 length equals 13 residues. Germline V CDR1 and CDR2: SEHNR, FQNEAQ (reference sequence). CDR3 region: CASSPLNTGELFF. In nucleotides, the CDR3 is TGTGCCAGCAGCCCATTGAACACCGGGGAGCTGTTTTTT.

The chain recombines TRBV14 with TRBJ2-3; 10 positions match TRBD2. V lost 4 bases and J lost 0; bases outside the gene matches: 7. CDR1 and CDR2 (germline): SGHDN, FVKESK. The CDR3 has 17 amino acids. CDR3 residues: CASSLGGTSASTDTQYF. The CDR3 DNA sequence: TGTGCCAGCAGCCTAGGGGGGACTAGCGCAAGCACAGATACGCAGTATTTT.

The rearrangement uses TRBV5-4 and TRBJ2-2, with D tentatively TRBD1 (6 bases). This CDR3 has 15 amino acids. Germline lookup yields CDR1 SGHNT and CDR2 YYREEE (reference sequence). The V gene lost 1 base and the J gene lost 5 bases, with 12 bases spanning the gap. CDR3 region: CASSLLQGGTGELFF. The CDR3 DNA reads TGTGCCAGCAGCTTGCTACAGGGTGGGACCGGGGAGCTGTTTTTT.

The chain uses TRBV4-1 and TRBJ2-7, with D perhaps TRBD1 (6 bases). V lost 2 bases, J lost 2 bases, and 13 bases lay in between. The CDR3 is 15 residues long. Per germline, CDR1 MGHRA and CDR2 YSYEKL. As DNA, the CDR3 is TGCGCCAGCAGCCAATCCGGACAGTCCACCTACGAGCAGTACTTC. Its protein is CASSQSGQSTYEQYF.

V is TRBV7-9 and J is TRBJ2-1, with 7 bases identical to TRBD1. The ends lost 5 bases at V and 8 bases at J; junction bases unmatched: 12. This CDR3 comprises 15 residues. Germline assignment: CDR1 SEHNR and CDR2 FQNEAQ (reference sequence). Written as DNA, the CDR3 is TGTGCCAGCAGCAGAAGGACAGACAGGGTCCATGAGCAGTTCTTC. The encoded protein is CASSRRTDRVHEQFF. The whole variable domain, filled in from reference TRBV7-9 and TRBJ2-1, reads DTGVSQNPRHKITKRGQNVTFRCDPISEHNRLYWYRQTLGQGPEFLTYFQNEAQLEKSRLLSDRFSAERPKGSFSTLEIQRTEQGDSAMYLCASSRRTDRVHEQFFGPGTRLTVL.

V usage is TRBV9 and J usage is TRBJ2-3, with D uncertain. Germline CDR1 reads SGDLS; CDR2 reads YYNGEE. The V and J ends lost 3 bases and 3 bases respectively, with 14 bases between them. The CDR3 consists of 15 residues. CDR3 protein: CASSASERLTDTQYF. The CDR3 region has the DNA TGTGCCAGCAGCGCCTCTGAGCGACTGACAGATACGCAGTATTTT. The full variable domain, its missing parts supplied by reference TRBV9 and TRBJ2-3, is DSGVTQTPKHLITATGQRVTLRCSPRSGDLSVYWYQQSLDQGLQFLIQYYNGEERAKGNILERFSAQQFPDLHSELNLSSLELGDSALYFCASSASERLTDTQYFGPGTRLTVL.

The chain employs TRBV28 and TRBJ2-1; the match to TRBD2 covers 7 bases. This CDR3 comprises 15 residues. With V trimmed by 5 bases and J by 1 base, 5 bases remained unmatched. CDR1 is MDHEN and CDR2 is SYDVKM in the germline V gene. CDR3 in DNA: TGTGCCAGCAGTAGCGGGACTTATTCCTACAATGAGCAGTTCTTC. Protein sequence: CASSSGTYSYNEQFF. Using reference TRBV28 and TRBJ2-1 for the parts outside the CDR3, the full variable domain is DVKVTQSSRYLVKRTGEKVFLECVQDMDHENMFWYRQDPGLGLRLIYFSYDVKMKEKGDIPEGYSVSREKKERFSLILESASTNQTSMYLCASSSGTYSYNEQFFGPGTRLTVL.

This chain joins TRBV19 and TRBJ2-3; D is undetermined. The germline CDR1 and CDR2 sequences are LNHDA and SQIVND (reference sequence). V lost 2 bases and J lost 11, with 14 bases in between. The CDR3 spans 13 residues. CDR3 protein: CASSISDSFMQYF. The CDR3 DNA reads as TGTGCCAGTAGTATAAGTGACTCCTTTATGCAGTATTTT.

Here the CDR3 reads CAWGTGRTYEQYF. The CDR3 DNA reads TGTGCCTGGGGGACAGGGAGAACCTACGAGCAGTACTTC. The chain employs TRBV30 and TRBJ2-7; TRBD1 matches at 9 bases. Germline V CDR1 and CDR2: GTSNPN, SVGIG (reference sequence). The CDR3 spans 13 residues. The V segment lost 5 bases and the J segment 2 bases; nucleotides outside the gene matches: 4.

The chain uses TRBV28 and TRBJ2-1; no clear D gene. CDR3 length: 14 amino acids. The germline CDR1 and CDR2 sequences are MDHEN and SYDVKM. V dropped 8 bases and J dropped 0 bases, with 11 bases sitting between them. In DNA form, the CDR3 reads TGTGCCAGCCTTCAACCCAGCTCCTACAATGAGCAGTTCTTC. Translating gives CASLQPSSYNEQFF. The full variable domain, completed using reference TRBV28 and TRBJ2-1, is DVKVTQSSRYLVKRTGEKVFLECVQDMDHENMFWYRQDPGLGLRLIYFSYDVKMKEKGDIPEGYSVSREKKERFSLILESASTNQTSMYLCASLQPSSYNEQFFGPGTRLTVL.